This TCR beta chain was recorded in a study of blood T cell repertoires in COVID-19. Looking at the study overall: The cDNA or gDNA used as material had been derived from T cells, B-cell-depleted T cells, or PBMCs.

The table came from immunoSEQ multiplex PCR; TCRdb's copy has only in-frame clones and leaves some out. The sample includes roughly 250,000 clones, 65% to 90% of them seen just once. This clone was detected only a few times. The CDR3 runs 18 residues. Specimen: peripheral blood. The receptor was derived from a woman in her 70s with acute or convalescent COVID-19. The gene calls are TRBV21-1 and TRBJ1-3. TRBV21-1 is termed a pseudogene. In nucleotides, the CDR3 is TGTGCCAGCAGCAAACCGAGCCCGAGGAGTCCCTCTGGAAACACCATATATTTT. Its translation is CASSKPSPRSPSGNTIYF.